This T cell receptor (beta chain) originates from a study of T cell responses to AZD1222 COVID-19 vaccine. Using immunoSEQ multiplex PCR, the repertoire was profiled, and TCRdb retains in-frame clones only, with some absent. The sample has 90,000 to 100,000 clones, about 85% seen once. The source of this sequence is an adult who received the AZD1222 COVID-19 vaccine. Material: peripheral blood, obtained 28 days after the second AZD1222 dose.

The CDR3 is CATSDLRGGTGHYNEQFF. The CDR3 coding sequence is TGTGCCACCAGTGATTTAAGAGGCGGGACAGGGCACTACAATGAGCAGTTCTTC. The chain is built from TRBV24-1 and TRBJ2-1, with 9 bases aligning to TRBD1. CDR3 length: 18 residues. J was trimmed by 3 bases and V by 1 base; bases with no gene match: 9. Germline V gene data show CDR1 as KGHDR and CDR2 as SFDVKD.